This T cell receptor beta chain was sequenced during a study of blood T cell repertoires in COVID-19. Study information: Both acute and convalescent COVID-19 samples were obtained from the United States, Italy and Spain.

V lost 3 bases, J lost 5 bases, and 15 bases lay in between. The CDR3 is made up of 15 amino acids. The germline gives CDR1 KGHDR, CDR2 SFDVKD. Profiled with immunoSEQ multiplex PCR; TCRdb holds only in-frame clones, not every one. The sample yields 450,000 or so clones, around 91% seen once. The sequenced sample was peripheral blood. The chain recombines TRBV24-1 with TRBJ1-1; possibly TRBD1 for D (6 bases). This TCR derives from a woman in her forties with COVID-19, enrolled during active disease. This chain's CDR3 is CATSDAGPQGTEAFF. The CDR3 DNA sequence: TGTGCCACCAGTGATGCGGGCCCTCAGGGGACTGAAGCTTTCTTT.